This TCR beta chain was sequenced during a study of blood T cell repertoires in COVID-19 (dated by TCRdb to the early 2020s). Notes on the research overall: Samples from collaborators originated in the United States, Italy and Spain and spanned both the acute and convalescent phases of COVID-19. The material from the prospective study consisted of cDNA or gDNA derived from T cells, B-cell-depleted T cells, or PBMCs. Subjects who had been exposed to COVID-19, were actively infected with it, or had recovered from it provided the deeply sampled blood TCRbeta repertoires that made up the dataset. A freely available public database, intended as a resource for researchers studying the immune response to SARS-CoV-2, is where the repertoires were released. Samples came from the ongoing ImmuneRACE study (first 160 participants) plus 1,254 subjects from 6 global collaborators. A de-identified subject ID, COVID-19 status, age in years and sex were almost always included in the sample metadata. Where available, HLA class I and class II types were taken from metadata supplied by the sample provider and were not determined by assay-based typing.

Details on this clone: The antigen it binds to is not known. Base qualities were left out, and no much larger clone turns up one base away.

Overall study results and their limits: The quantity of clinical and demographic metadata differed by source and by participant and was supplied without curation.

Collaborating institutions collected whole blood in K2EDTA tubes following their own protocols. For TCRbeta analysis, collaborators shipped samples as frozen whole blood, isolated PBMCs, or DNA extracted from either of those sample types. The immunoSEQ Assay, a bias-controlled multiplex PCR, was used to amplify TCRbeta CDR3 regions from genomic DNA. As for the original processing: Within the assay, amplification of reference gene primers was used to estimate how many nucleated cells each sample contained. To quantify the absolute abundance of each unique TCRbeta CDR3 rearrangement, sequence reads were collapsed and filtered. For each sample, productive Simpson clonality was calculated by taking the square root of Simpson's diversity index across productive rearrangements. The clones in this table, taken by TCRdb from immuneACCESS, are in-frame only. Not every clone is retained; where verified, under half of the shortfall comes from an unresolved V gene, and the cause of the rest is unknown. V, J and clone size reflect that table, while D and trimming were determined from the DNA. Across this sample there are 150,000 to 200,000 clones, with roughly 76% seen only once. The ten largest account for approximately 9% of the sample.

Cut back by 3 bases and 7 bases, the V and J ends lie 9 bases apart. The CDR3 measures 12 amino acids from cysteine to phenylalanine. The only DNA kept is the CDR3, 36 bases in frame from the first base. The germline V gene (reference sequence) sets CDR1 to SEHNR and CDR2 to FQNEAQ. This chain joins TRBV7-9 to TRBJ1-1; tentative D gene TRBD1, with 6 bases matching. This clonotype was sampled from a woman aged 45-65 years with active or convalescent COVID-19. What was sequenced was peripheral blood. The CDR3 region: CASSLQGLEAFF. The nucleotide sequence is TGTGCCAGCAGCTTGCAGGGGCTTGAAGCTTTCTTT.